Below are 19 T cell receptor beta chains sequenced from a single sample in a study of T cells in women clearing cervical HPV infection. This table comes from immunoSEQ multiplex PCR, and its TCRdb copy is limited to in-frame clones, with some not included. Its clone listing holds 30,000 to 35,000 clones. Sequenced material: blood buffy coat. Receptor source: a woman aged 18 to 75 with a cervical HPV16 infection that either progressed to CIN3+ or cleared (not recorded which).

Worth noting for this clone: The CDR3 extends 3 residues past the end of the read, so its final part is completed from the germline J gene. The chain is built from TRBV7-2 and TRBJ2-1; possible D gene TRBD1, 6 bases. This CDR3 contains 13 residues. Trimming pared 6 bases from V and 7 bases from J, leaving 13 bases between. Germline V gives CDR1 SGHTA, CDR2 FQGNSA. Here the CDR3 reads CASSLGQRNEQFF. The CDR3 DNA, read in part, is TGTGCCAGCAGTCTCGGACAGAGGAATGAG.

A remark on this clone: The read terminates 3 residues before the CDR3 end, so the remaining end is supplied by the germline J gene. This chain connects TRBV7-3 to TRBJ1-1; a possible D gene is TRBD1 (5 bases). There are 13 residues in the CDR3. With 5 bases removed from V and 7 bases from J, the gap between germline ends came to 14 bases. Germline-derived CDR1 and CDR2 are SGHTA and FQGTGA. The sequenced part of the CDR3 DNA is TGTGCCAGCAGCCCCCAGGGTTTGGGTGAA. This gives the protein CASSPQGLGE. The entire CDR3 sequence reads CASSPQGLGEAFF.

Points on this clone: The read terminates 3 residues before the CDR3 end, so the remaining end is supplied by the germline J gene. The chain uses TRBV4-2 and TRBJ2-5; possibly TRBD2 for D (7 bases). The CDR3 has 16 amino acids. From germline, CDR1 is LGHNA and CDR2 YNFKEQ. V dropped 0 bases and J dropped 5 bases, with 16 bases sitting between them. This CDR3 is CASSQDGGGAEETQYF. Incomplete CDR3 DNA: TGTGCCAGCAGCCAAGATGGTGGGGGGGCCGAGGAGACC.

To note about this clone: From the germline J gene comes the end of the CDR3, since the read stops 3 residues before it. The chain is built from TRBV7-6 and TRBJ1-2; 8 nucleotides match TRBD1. The CDR3 extends over 14 amino acids. Germline V gene data show CDR1 as SGHVS and CDR2 as FNYEAQ. The part of the CDR3 DNA that was read is TGTGCCAGCAGCTTAGGCTCGCAGGACAGGGCC. Amino acids: CASSLGSQDRA. The full CDR3 protein reads CASSLGSQDRAYTF.

Points on this clone: The read ends 3 residues early relative to the CDR3; the germline J gene fills the gap. V and J are TRBV7-9 and TRBJ2-5; 8 bases fit TRBD1. The CDR3 loop spans 15 amino acids. CDR1 is SEHNR, CDR2 FQNEAQ, per germline (reference sequence). CDR3 amino acids: CASSLGQGRTDTQYF. The part of the CDR3 DNA that was read is TGTGCCAGCAGCTTAGGACAGGGGAGAACAGATACC. The full variable domain, rest sourced from reference TRBV7-9 and TRBJ2-5, is DTGVSQNPRHKITKRGQNVTFRCDPISEHNRLYWYRQTLGQGPEFLTYFQNEAQLEKSRLLSDRFSAERPKGSFSTLEIQRTEQGDSAMYLCASSLGQGRTDTQYFGPGTRLLVL.

CDR3 protein: CASSSGRSNEQFF. The sequenced part of the CDR3 DNA is TGTGCCAGTAGTAGCGGGAGAAGTAATGAG. The chain couples TRBV19 to TRBJ2-1, with 7 bases identical to TRBD2. The read finishes 3 residues shy of the CDR3 end, and the germline J gene is used to complete it. Germline CDR1 is LNHDA and CDR2 is SQIVND (reference sequence). The length of the CDR3 is 13 residues. Unmatched junction bases numbered 4, after V lost 4 bases and J lost 7 bases.

In regard to this clone: Sequencing ends 3 residues short of the CDR3 end; the germline J gene provides the rest. The gene calls are TRBV7-2 and TRBJ1-2, with 11 bases that match TRBD1. In germline, CDR1 is SGHTA, CDR2 FQGNSA. The CDR3 has 14 residues. The CDR3 sequence is CASSRRDRGYDYTF. The sequenced CDR3 bases are TGTGCCAGCAGTCGTCGGGACAGGGGGTACGAC.

As to this clone: One end of the junction varies from germline; a read error may be responsible. From the germline J gene comes the end of the CDR3, since the read stops 3 residues before it. The identical CDR3 is also encoded by other nucleotide sequences in the sample. The chain recombines TRBV19 with TRBJ1-3; D may be TRBD1 (5 bases). The CDR3 extends over 16 amino acids. Germline CDR1 LNHDA, CDR2 SQIVND (reference sequence). The chain's CDR3 is CAAALGQGASGNTIYF. The CDR3 DNA, read in part, is TGTGCCGCCGCGTTGGGCCAGGGAGCCTCTGGAAACACT.

In the case of this clone: The sequenced fragment ends 3 residues before the CDR3 boundary, so the rest is inferred from the germline J gene. The V gene is TRBV12-3 or TRBV12-4, the J gene TRBJ2-1; weak D call: TRBD2 (6 bases). This CDR3 region has 13 residues. Trimming left V 6 bases short and J 3 bases short, with 9 bases between. The CDR3 spells CASSAGLYNEQFF. CDR3 bases read: TGTGCCAGCAGCGCGGGACTCTACAATGAG.

Of note for this clone: With the read ending 3 residues before the CDR3 end, the germline J gene is used to fill in that end. The chain joins TRBV12-3 or TRBV12-4 to TRBJ2-5; D is uncertain. Trimming took 8 bases from V and 1 from J, leaving 11 bases between them. This CDR3 comprises 13 residues. The sequenced part of the CDR3 DNA is TGTGCCAGCGGTACTCGCTCCCAAGAGACC. It is translated as CASGTRSQET. From start to end, the CDR3 is CASGTRSQETQYF.

Details on this clone: The read finishes 3 residues shy of the CDR3 end, and the germline J gene is used to complete it. The chain uses TRBV20-1 and TRBJ2-1, with 7 bases identical to TRBD2. J gave up 4 bases and V 1 base, and 4 bases lay outside the gene matches. The CDR3 contains 14 residues. Germline lookup yields CDR1 DFQATT and CDR2 SNEGSKA (reference sequence). CDR3 bases read: TGCAGTGCTAGAGTACCCGGGGGGTACAATGAG. It yields the protein CSARVPGGYNE. The whole CDR3 reads CSARVPGGYNEQFF.

To note about this clone: With the read ending 3 residues before the CDR3 end, the germline J gene is used to fill in that end. This chain connects TRBV11-2 to TRBJ2-7; 9 bases line up with TRBD1. The CDR3 consists of 13 residues. Germline assignment: CDR1 SGHAT and CDR2 FQNNGV. After removal of 0 bases from V and 6 bases from J, the junction contained 0 bases not matched to a gene. CDR3 sequence: CASSLETGGEQYF. The sequenced part of the CDR3 DNA is TGTGCCAGCAGCTTAGAGACAGGGGGCGAG. The entire variable domain, with the rest obtained from reference TRBV11-2 and TRBJ2-7, is as follows: EAGVAQSPRYKIIEKRQSVAFWCNPISGHATLYWYQQILGQGPKLLIQFQNNGVVDDSQLPKDRFSAERLKGVDSTLKIQPAKLEDSAVYLCASSLETGGEQYFGPGTRLTVT.

Regarding this clone: Sequencing ends 3 residues short of the CDR3 end; the germline J gene provides the rest. The chain carries TRBV7-6 and TRBJ1-1; D is possibly TRBD1 (6 bases). The CDR3 consists of 14 residues. Germline V gene lookup returns CDR1 SGHVS and CDR2 FNYEAQ. V lost 2 bases, J lost 5 bases, and 12 bases lay in between. CDR3: CASSLSGGATEAFF. The sequenced CDR3 bases are TGTGCCAGCAGCTTATCCGGGGGGGCGACTGAA. Using reference TRBV7-6 and TRBJ1-1 for the parts outside the CDR3, the full variable domain is GAGVSQSPRYKVTKRGQDVALRCDPISGHVSLYWYRQALGQGPEFLTYFNYEAQQDKSGLPNDRFSAERPEGSISTLTIQRTEQRDSAMYRCASSLSGGATEAFFGQGTRLTVV.

As concerns this clone: Read coverage stops 3 residues before the CDR3 terminus; the germline J gene supplies the remainder. The rearrangement joins TRBV5-1 to TRBJ2-5, with a tentative D call TRBD1 (5 bases). V lost 0 bases and J 2 bases, leaving 14 bases between the germline ends. This CDR3 spans 16 amino acids. Germline lookup yields CDR1 SGHRS and CDR2 YFSETQ. The sequenced CDR3 bases are TGCGCCAGCAGCTTGGGGGGCGCAACTGGTCAAGAGACC. Its protein is CASSLGGATGQET. The CDR3, in full, reads CASSLGGATGQETQYF.

Concerning this clone: The read terminates 3 residues before the CDR3 end, so the remaining end is supplied by the germline J gene. The J gene is TRBJ1-1, the V gene TRBV5-4; 8 nucleotides line up with TRBD1. After removal of 3 bases from V and 3 bases from J, the junction contained 7 bases not matched to a gene. Germline values: CDR1 SGHNT, CDR2 YYREEE (reference sequence). This CDR3 spans 15 amino acids. CDR3: CASSSRTGGDTEAFF. CDR3 DNA, as far as it was read: TGTGCCAGCAGCTCCCGAACAGGGGGTGACACTGAA.

For this clone: The CDR3 extends 3 residues past the end of the read, so its final part is completed from the germline J gene. The chain combines TRBV28 with TRBJ1-1; 10 nucleotides align to TRBD1. There are 14 residues in the CDR3. V lost 5 bases to trimming and J lost 6 bases; unmatched junction nucleotides: 6. Germline V gene sequence: CDR1 MDHEN, CDR2 SYDVKM. The covered CDR3 bases are TGTGCCAGCAGTGGGACAGGGGAAAAAGCTGAA. The encoded protein is CASSGTGEKAE. The complete CDR3 reads CASSGTGEKAEAFF.

In the case of this clone: The read terminates 3 residues ahead of where the CDR3 ends, so the germline J gene completes it. The rearrangement uses TRBV19 and TRBJ2-7; TRBD2 agrees at 13 bases. V shed 7 bases, J shed 0 bases, and the junction held 6 bases outside the gene matches. CDR1 and CDR2 (germline): LNHDA, SQIVND (reference sequence). The CDR3 length is 16 residues. CDR3 residues: CASMGLAGKGSYEQYF. Incomplete CDR3 DNA: TGTGCCAGTATGGGACTAGCGGGAAAAGGCTCCTACGAG.

A remark on this clone: The CDR3 end is not reached by the read, which stops 3 residues before it; the germline J gene fills it in. The chain links TRBV5-1 to TRBJ1-2; 7 positions match TRBD1. Germline assignment: CDR1 SGHRS and CDR2 YFSETQ. The junction had 10 bases not matched to a gene; V was cut back by 1 base and J by 7 bases. The CDR3 is made up of 15 amino acids. CDR3 region: CASSLTGAERSGYTF. Partial CDR3 DNA: TGCGCCAGCAGCTTGACAGGGGCCGAGAGGAGTGGC.

On this clone: The sequence runs out 3 residues before the end of the CDR3; the remainder is reconstructed from the germline J gene. The J gene is TRBJ2-1, the V gene TRBV13; D is perhaps TRBD1 (6 bases). The CDR3 loop spans 16 amino acids. Per germline, CDR1 PRHDT and CDR2 FYEKMQ (reference sequence). V lost 5 bases, J lost 5 bases, and 19 bases lay in between. The CDR3 loop is CASSDRRRGSDNEQFF. The covered CDR3 bases are TGTGCCAGCAGCGACAGGCGTCGGGGTAGCGACAATGAG.